This TCR beta chain was sequenced in a study of graft-versus-host responses after intestinal transplantation. General observations from the study: Levels of circulating GvH clones at their peak were associated with early post-transplant HvG declines. Detected in recipient marrow were GvH clones, some of which were first observed in ileum or blood.

Generated by immunoSEQ multiplex PCR, the TCRdb table keeps only in-frame clones and is missing some. Here the sample spans approximately 50,000 clones, roughly 80% being singletons. V was pared by 4 bases and J by 0 bases, with 2 bases of the junction left unmatched. CDR1 MGHRA and CDR2 YSYEKL come from the germline V gene. This CDR3 is 15 amino acids long. In regard to this clone: Its antigen is not known.

The origin of this receptor is a human donor who was the organ donor for an intestinal transplant. The rearrangement links TRBV4-1 to TRBJ2-2, with 7 bases aligning to TRBD1. The starting material was unstimulated CD4+ T cells sorted from spleen or lymph node cells, obtained before transplant. The CDR3 nucleotides read TGCGCCAGCAGCCCAACAGGGGCGAACACCGGGGAGCTGTTTTTT. Its translation is CASSPTGANTGELFF.